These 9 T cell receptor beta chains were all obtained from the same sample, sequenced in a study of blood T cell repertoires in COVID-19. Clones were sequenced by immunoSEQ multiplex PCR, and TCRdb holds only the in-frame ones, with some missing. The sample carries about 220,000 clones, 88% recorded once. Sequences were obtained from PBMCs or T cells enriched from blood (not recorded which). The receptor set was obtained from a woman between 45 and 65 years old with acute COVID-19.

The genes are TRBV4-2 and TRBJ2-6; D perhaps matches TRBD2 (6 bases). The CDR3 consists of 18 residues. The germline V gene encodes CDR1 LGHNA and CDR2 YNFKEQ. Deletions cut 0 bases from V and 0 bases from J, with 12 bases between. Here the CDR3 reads CASSQEGGRVSGANVLTF. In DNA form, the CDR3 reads TGTGCCAGCAGCCAAGAGGGAGGTCGAGTCTCTGGGGCCAACGTCCTGACTTTC.

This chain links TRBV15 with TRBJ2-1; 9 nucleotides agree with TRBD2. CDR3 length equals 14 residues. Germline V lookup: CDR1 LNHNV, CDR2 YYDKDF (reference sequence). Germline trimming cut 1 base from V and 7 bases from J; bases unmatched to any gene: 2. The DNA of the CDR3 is TGTGCCACCAGCAGAGGGACTAGCGCTAATGAGCAGTTCTTC. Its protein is CATSRGTSANEQFF.

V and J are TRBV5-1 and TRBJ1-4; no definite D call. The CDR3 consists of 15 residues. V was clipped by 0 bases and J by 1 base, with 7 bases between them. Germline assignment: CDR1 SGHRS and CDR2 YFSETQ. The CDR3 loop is CASSLGRGTNEKLFF. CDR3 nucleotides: TGCGCCAGCAGCTTGGGCCGCGGAACTAATGAAAAACTGTTTTTT.

CDR3 in amino acids: CASKDSSSGNTIYF. As DNA, the CDR3 is TGTGCCAGTAAAGACAGCAGCTCTGGAAACACCATATATTTT. The V gene is TRBV19, the J gene TRBJ1-3; the D gene is possibly TRBD1 (5 bases). The V gene lost 7 bases and the J gene lost 0 bases, with 10 bases spanning the gap. Germline V gives CDR1 LNHDA, CDR2 SQIVND (reference sequence). This CDR3 spans 14 amino acids.

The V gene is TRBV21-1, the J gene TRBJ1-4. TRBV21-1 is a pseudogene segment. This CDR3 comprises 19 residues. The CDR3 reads CASSKVGWRYFATNEKLFF. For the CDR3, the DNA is TGTGCCAGCAGCAAAGTTGGTTGGAGATACTTTGCAACTAATGAAAAACTGTTTTTT.

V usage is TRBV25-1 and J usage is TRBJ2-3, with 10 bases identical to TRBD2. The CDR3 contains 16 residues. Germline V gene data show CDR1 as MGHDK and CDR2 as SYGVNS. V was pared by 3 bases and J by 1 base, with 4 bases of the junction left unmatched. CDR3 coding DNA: TGTGCCAGCAGTGATCCCGGGACTAGCGGCACAGATACGCAGTATTTT. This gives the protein CASSDPGTSGTDTQYF.

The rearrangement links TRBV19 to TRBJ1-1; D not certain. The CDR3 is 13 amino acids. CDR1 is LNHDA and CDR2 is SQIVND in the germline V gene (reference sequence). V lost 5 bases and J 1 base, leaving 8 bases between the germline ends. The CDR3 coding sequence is TGTGCCAGTAGTGTCACAAGGAACACTGAAGCTTTCTTT. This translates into CASSVTRNTEAFF.

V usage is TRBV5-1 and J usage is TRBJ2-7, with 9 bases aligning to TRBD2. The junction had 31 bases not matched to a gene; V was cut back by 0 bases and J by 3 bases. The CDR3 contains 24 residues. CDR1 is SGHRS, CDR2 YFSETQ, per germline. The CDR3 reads CASSLGLEREVVATGPTIYYEQYF. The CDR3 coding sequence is TGCGCCAGCAGCTTGGGGCTGGAGCGGGAGGTAGTGGCAACAGGACCCACTATCTACTACGAGCAGTACTTC.

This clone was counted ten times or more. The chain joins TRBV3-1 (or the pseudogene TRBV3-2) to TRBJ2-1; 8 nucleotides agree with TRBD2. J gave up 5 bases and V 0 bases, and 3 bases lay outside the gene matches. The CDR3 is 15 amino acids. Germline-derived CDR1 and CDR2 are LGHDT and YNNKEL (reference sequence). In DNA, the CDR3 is TGTGCCAGCAGCCAAGACGGGGGGGCGAACAATGAGCAGTTCTTC. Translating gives CASSQDGGANNEQFF.